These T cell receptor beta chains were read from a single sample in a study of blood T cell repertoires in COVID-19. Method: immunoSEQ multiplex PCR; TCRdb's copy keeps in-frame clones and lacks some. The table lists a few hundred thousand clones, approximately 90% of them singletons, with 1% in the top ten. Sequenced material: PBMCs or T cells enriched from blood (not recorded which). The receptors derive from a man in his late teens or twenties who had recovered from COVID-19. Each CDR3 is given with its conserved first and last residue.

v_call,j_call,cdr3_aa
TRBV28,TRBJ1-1,CASSLPYTGTEAFF
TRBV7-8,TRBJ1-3,CASSLVRAGYGNTIYF
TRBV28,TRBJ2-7,CASSTPGQGYEQYF
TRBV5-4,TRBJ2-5,CASSLPSTSGETQYF
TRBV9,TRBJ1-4,CASSATFGTNEKLFF
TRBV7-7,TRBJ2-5,CASSPTGTSAETQYF
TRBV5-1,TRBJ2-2,CASSLRTSGGAGELFF
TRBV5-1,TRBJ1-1,CASADRGGMLAFF
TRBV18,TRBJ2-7,CASSPPSSGEQYF
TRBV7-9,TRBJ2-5,CASSRRDRGLQETQYF
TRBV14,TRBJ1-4,CASKGGPNEKLFF
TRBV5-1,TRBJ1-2,CASSFSQVEGYGYTF
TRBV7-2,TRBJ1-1,CASRQTGVTEAFF
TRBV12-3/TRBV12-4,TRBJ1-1,CASSRDGGGEAFF
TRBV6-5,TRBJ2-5,CASSYSWGEETQYF
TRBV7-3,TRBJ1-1,CASSLGQAEAFF
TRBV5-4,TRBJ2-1,CASSSWTGGTRDEQFF
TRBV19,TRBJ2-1,CASSMREGRYNEQFF
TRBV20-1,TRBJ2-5,CSASPPTAQETQYF
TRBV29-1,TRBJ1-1,CSGRVSGTEAFF
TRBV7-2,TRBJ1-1,CASSSGSAFMNTEAFF
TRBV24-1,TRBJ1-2,CATSPTGTYGYTF
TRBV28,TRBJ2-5,CASVPGTGGWETQYF
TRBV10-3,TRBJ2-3,CAISESRTSGEIWDTQYF
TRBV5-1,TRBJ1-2,CASSLGASGYGYTF
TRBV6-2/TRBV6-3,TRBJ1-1,CASSRLTPRWTEAFF
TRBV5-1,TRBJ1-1,CASSLSDRGDTEAFF
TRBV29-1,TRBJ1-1,CSVTTGMNTEAFF
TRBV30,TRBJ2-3,CAWDASGSSQYF
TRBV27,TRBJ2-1,CAAGVTYNEQFF
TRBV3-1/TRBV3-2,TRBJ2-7,CASSPNLAGGPGSYEQYF
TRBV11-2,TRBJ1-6,CASSLGGSSYNSPLHF
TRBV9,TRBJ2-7,CASSVGPGTDYEQYF
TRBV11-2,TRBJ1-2,CASSPRSLDRDNYGYTF
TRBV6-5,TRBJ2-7,CASSSDRLTYEQYF
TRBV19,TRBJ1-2,CASSIWPISRGYTF
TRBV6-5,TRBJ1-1,CASSYGQVNTEAFF
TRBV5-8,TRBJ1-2,CASSSGTALSNYGYTF
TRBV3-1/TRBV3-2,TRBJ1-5,CASSRGDLNSNQPQHF
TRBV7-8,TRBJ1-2,CASSAAQGEGYGYTF